A single sample is the source of the 14 T cell receptor beta chains below, sequenced in a study of blood T cell repertoires in COVID-19. Using immunoSEQ multiplex PCR, the repertoire was profiled, and TCRdb retains in-frame clones only, with some absent. The sample holds about 240,000 clones, 75% to 85% seen once. The sample consisted of peripheral blood. These receptor sequences come from a middle-aged man with COVID-19, enrolled during active disease.

The V and J genes are TRBV19 and TRBJ1-6; weak D call: TRBD1 (5 bases). Germline V gene data show CDR1 as LNHDA and CDR2 as SQIVND (reference sequence). V lost 5 bases and J lost 9, with 11 bases in between. The CDR3 has 13 amino acids. CDR3 nucleotide sequence: TGTGCCAGTAGTTGGCAGGGAGGTTCACCCCTCCACTTT. Translated: CASSWQGGSPLHF.

The chain carries TRBV6-2 or TRBV6-3 and TRBJ1-1, with D possibly TRBD1 on 6 matching bases. Germline V CDR1 and CDR2: MNHEY, SVGEGT. The CDR3 runs 14 residues. Trimming took 5 bases from V and 1 from J, leaving 11 bases between them. CDR3 amino acids: CASSVIRGNTEAFF. The CDR3 nucleotides read TGTGCCAGCAGTGTCATCAGGGGGAACACTGAAGCTTTCTTT.

The chain is built from TRBV29-1 and TRBJ2-6; D is ambiguous. The CDR3 extends over 12 amino acids. Germline V lookup: CDR1 SQVTM, CDR2 ANQGSEA. V was shortened by 7 bases and J by 0 bases, with 4 bases between the two germline ends. Written as DNA, the CDR3 is TGCAGCGCCAACTCTGGGGCCAACGTCCTGACTTTC. Amino acid sequence: CSANSGANVLTF.

This clone has just a few counts. This chain connects TRBV2 to TRBJ2-2; 7 positions agree with TRBD1. With V trimmed by 3 bases and J by 0 bases, 1 base remained unmatched. In germline, CDR1 is SNHLY, CDR2 FYNNEI. This CDR3 contains 15 residues. The CDR3 DNA reads as TGTGCCAGCAGTGATGGGACAGCGAACACCGGGGAGCTGTTTTTT. It is translated as CASSDGTANTGELFF.

V gene TRBV28 combines with J gene TRBJ2-5; 10 bases are a match to TRBD1. The CDR3 consists of 17 residues. Germline CDR1 and CDR2: MDHEN and SYDVKM. With V trimmed by 6 bases and J by 1 base, 11 bases remained unmatched. CDR3 sequence: CASSLLGTGAGQETQYF. The CDR3 nucleotides are TGTGCCAGCAGCCTCCTGGGGACAGGGGCGGGCCAAGAGACCCAGTACTTC.

This clone was recorded only once. V usage is TRBV24-1 and J usage is TRBJ2-5; 11 bases line up with TRBD2. Trimming took 6 bases from V and 1 from J; bases not matched to a gene: 6. The CDR3 spans 16 residues. CDR1 is KGHDR and CDR2 is SFDVKD in the germline V gene. CDR3 region: CATSPTLAGGQETQYF. CDR3 nucleotide sequence: TGTGCCACCAGTCCAACCCTAGCGGGGGGCCAAGAGACCCAGTACTTC.

This chain uses TRBV7-9 with TRBJ1-5; D may be TRBD1 (6 bases). This CDR3 is 14 amino acids long. Germline CDR1 SEHNR, CDR2 FQNEAQ (reference sequence). Trimming took 3 bases from V and 1 from J, leaving 7 bases between them. The CDR3 sequence: CASSFGTSNQPQHF. As DNA, the CDR3 is TGTGCCAGCAGCTTTGGGACAAGCAATCAGCCCCAGCATTTT.

This clone appeared once. The gene calls are TRBV5-6 and TRBJ2-7; possibly TRBD1 for D (5 bases). The CDR3 is 14 amino acids. V gave up 0 bases and J gave up 4 bases, with 11 bases separating them. Germline values: CDR1 SGHDT, CDR2 YYEEEE. The CDR3 sequence is CASSLAGKGYEQYF. CDR3 sequence (DNA): TGTGCCAGCAGCTTGGCCGGCAAGGGGTACGAGCAGTACTTC.

The rearrangement links TRBV9 to TRBJ2-1; possible D gene TRBD2, 6 bases. The CDR3 runs to 14 residues. Germline assignment: CDR1 SGDLS and CDR2 YYNGEE. The V gene lost 0 bases and the J gene lost 6 bases, with 10 bases spanning the gap. The CDR3 here is CASSVGVAANEQFF. The CDR3 coding sequence is TGTGCCAGCAGCGTAGGAGTAGCGGCCAATGAGCAGTTCTTC.

The rearrangement joins TRBV5-4 to TRBJ2-3; 9 positions match TRBD1. The CDR3 covers 15 residues. V lost 4 bases and J lost 6; bases outside the gene matches: 9. Germline V gene data show CDR1 as SGHNT and CDR2 as YYREEE (reference sequence). CDR3 DNA: TGTGCCAGCAGCCCGCCGGGACAGGGAAGGGATACGCAGTATTTT. Protein: CASSPPGQGRDTQYF.

The chain uses TRBV18 and TRBJ1-1; weak D call: TRBD1 (6 bases). Per germline, CDR1 KGHSH and CDR2 LQKENI. This CDR3 comprises 16 residues. V lost 6 bases to trimming and J lost 0 bases, with 17 bases between them. The DNA of the CDR3 is TGTGCCAGCTCTCCAGACAGGCTGAACATGAACACTGAAGCTTTCTTT. Protein product: CASSPDRLNMNTEAFF.

The chain links TRBV4-1 to TRBJ2-5; tentative D call: TRBD1 (6 bases). The germline CDR1 and CDR2 sequences are MGHRA and YSYEKL. The ends were cut back, 4 bases at V and 2 bases at J, with 14 bases in the middle. The CDR3 is 15 residues long. The CDR3 region is CASSRTGLVQETQYF. CDR3 nucleotide sequence: TGCGCCAGCAGCCGCACAGGGTTGGTACAAGAGACCCAGTACTTC.

CDR3 protein: CASSSAGVQPQHF. CDR3 nucleotides: TGTGCCAGTAGTTCGGCAGGGGTTCAGCCCCAGCATTTT. This chain connects TRBV19 to TRBJ1-5; a weak D match, TRBD1 (6 bases). The CDR3 is made up of 13 amino acids. The germline gives CDR1 LNHDA, CDR2 SQIVND (reference sequence). With 5 bases removed from V and 6 bases from J, the gap between germline ends came to 11 bases.

V and J are TRBV3-1 (or the pseudogene TRBV3-2) and TRBJ2-6, with D perhaps matching TRBD1 (5 bases). Germline CDR1 reads LGHDT; CDR2 reads YNNKEL (reference sequence). Trimming pared 8 bases from V and 2 bases from J, leaving 7 bases between. CDR3 size: 13 residues. CDR3 region: CASGRAGANVLTF. The CDR3 nucleotides are TGTGCCAGCGGCAGGGCTGGGGCCAACGTCCTGACTTTC.